This TCR beta chain emerged from a study of T-cell reconstitution after alpha-beta-depleted transplantation in children. This clonotype came up many times. Library preparation (for TCRbeta) was performed with unique molecular identifiers. TCRdb recomputed calls from the PCR reads with MiXCR, one row per CDR3 protein. The sample has more than 25,000 distinct CDR3 sequences, 6.3% seen once. Trimming stripped 2 bases from V and 8 bases from J, with 9 bases between. The CDR3 loop spans 12 amino acids. This specimen was PBMCs, mostly from graft donor cells, taken 180 days after TCRalphabeta/CD19-depleted stem cell transplant. The sequence was obtained from a male patient younger than 18 who had a stem cell transplant for acute myeloid leukemia, so the T cells may come from the graft donor. The J gene is TRBJ1-2, the V gene TRBV12-3 or TRBV12-4, with D uncertain. For the CDR3, the DNA is TGTGCCAGCAGTTTACGCCCGGAGGGCTACACCTTC. Translating gives CASSLRPEGYTF.